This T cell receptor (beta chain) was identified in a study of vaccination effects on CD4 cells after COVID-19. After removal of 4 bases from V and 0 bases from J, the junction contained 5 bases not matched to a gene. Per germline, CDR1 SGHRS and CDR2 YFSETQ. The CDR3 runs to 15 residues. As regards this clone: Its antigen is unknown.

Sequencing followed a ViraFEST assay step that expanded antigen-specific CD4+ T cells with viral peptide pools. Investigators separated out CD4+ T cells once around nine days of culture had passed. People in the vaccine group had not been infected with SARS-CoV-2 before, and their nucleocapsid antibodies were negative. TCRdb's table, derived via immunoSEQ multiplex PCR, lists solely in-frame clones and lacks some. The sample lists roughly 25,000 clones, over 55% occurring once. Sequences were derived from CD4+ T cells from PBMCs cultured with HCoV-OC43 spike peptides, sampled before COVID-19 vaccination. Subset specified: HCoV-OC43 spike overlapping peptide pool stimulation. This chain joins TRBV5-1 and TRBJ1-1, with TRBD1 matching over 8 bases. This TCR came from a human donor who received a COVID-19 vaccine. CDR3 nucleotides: TGCGCCAGCAGCCAGACAGGGGACATGAACACTGAAGCTTTCTTT. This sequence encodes CASSQTGDMNTEAFF.